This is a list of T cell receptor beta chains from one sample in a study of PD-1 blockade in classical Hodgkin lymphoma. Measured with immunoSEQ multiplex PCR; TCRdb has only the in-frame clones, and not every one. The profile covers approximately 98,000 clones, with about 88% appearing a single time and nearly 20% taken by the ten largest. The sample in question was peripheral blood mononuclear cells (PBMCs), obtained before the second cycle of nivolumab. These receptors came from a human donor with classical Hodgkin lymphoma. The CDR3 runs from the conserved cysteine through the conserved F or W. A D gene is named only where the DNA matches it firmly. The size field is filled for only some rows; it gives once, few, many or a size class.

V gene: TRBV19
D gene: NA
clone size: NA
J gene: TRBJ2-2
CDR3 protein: CASHLGDWEAGELFF
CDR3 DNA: TGTGCCAGTCACCTAGGCGATTGGGAGGCCGGGGAGCTGTTTTTT

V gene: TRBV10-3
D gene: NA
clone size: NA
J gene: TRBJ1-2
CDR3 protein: CAIVGRAQGQGYTF
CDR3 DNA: TGTGCCATCGTTGGGAGGGCCCAGGGGCAAGGCTACACCTTC

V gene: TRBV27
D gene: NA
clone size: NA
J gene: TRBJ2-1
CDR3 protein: CASSKSRAGSYNEQFF
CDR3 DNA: TGTGCCAGCAGTAAGTCCAGGGCGGGAAGCTACAATGAGCAGTTCTTC

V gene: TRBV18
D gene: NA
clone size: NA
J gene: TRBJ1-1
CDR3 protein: CASSPLMDTEAFF
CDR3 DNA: TGTGCCAGCTCACCACTAATGGACACTGAAGCTTTCTTT

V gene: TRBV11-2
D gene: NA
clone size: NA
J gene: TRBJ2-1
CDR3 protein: CASSLDERNPYNEQFF
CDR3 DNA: TGTGCCAGCAGCTTAGACGAGCGGAACCCCTACAATGAGCAGTTCTTC

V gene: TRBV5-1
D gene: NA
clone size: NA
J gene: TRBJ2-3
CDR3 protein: CASSFGRTGGTDTQYF
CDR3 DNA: TGCGCCAGCAGCTTCGGTAGAACGGGAGGCACAGATACGCAGTATTTT

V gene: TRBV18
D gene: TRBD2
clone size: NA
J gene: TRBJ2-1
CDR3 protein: CASSSGLAGDEQFF
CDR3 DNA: TGTGCCAGCTCGTCCGGACTAGCGGGAGACGAGCAGTTCTTC

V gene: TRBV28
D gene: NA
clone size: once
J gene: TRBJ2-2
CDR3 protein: CASESETRGTGELFF
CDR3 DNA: TGTGCCAGCGAGTCCGAGACACGAGGCACCGGGGAGCTGTTTTTT

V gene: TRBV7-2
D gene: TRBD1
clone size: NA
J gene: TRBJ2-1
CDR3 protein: CASSWTGSYNEQFF
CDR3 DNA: TGTGCCAGCAGCTGGACAGGGTCCTACAATGAGCAGTTCTTC

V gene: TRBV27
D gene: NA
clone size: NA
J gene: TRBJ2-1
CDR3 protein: CASSTVGSGVADNEQFF
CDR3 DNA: TGTGCCAGCAGTACCGTCGGGAGCGGCGTGGCCGACAATGAGCAGTTCTTC

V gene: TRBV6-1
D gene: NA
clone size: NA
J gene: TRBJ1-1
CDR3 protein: CASSEWGRGRSRTEAFF
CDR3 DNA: TGTGCCAGCAGTGAATGGGGGCGGGGGCGCAGCCGCACTGAAGCTTTCTTT

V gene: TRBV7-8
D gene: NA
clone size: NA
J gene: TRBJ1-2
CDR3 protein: CASSFESLRAIYTF
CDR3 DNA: TGTGCCAGCAGCTTTGAATCTCTTCGGGCAATTTACACCTTC

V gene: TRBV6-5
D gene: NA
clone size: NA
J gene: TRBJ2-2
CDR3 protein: CASSYSRAFGGELFF
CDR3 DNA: TGTGCCAGCAGTTACTCGAGGGCTTTTGGCGGGGAGCTGTTTTTT

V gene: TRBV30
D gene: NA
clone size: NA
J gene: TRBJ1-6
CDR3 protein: CAWSVLDRSSYNSPLHF
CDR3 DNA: TGTGCCTGGAGTGTACTCGACCGCAGCTCCTATAATTCACCCCTCCACTTT

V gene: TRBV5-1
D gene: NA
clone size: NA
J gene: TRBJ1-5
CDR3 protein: CASSLVGGNQPQHF
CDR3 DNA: TGCGCCAGCAGCTTGGTTGGGGGGAATCAGCCCCAGCATTTT

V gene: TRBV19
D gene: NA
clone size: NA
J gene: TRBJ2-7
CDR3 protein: CASGTGLYYEQYF
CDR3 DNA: TGTGCCAGCGGAACGGGACTCTACTACGAGCAGTACTTC

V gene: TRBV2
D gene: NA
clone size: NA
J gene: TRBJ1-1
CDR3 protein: CASSGSLEDTEAFF
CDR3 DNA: TGTGCCAGCAGTGGTAGCCTGGAAGACACTGAAGCTTTCTTT

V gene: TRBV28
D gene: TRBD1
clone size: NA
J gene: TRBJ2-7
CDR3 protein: CASSSPGTAYEQYF
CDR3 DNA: TGTGCCAGCAGTTCTCCCGGGACAGCCTACGAGCAGTACTTC

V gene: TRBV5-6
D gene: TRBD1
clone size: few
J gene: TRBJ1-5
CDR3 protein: CASSPRGQAGQPQHF
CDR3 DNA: TGTGCCAGCAGCCCTCGAGGACAGGCGGGGCAGCCCCAGCATTTT

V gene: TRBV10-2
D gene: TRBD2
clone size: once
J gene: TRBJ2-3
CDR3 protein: CASSVGLAGSDTQYF
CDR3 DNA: TGCGCCAGCAGTGTAGGACTAGCGGGTTCAGATACGCAGTATTTT

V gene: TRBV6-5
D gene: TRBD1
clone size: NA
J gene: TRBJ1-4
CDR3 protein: CASFGTGSNEKLFF
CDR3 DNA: TGTGCCAGCTTTGGGACAGGGAGTAATGAAAAACTGTTTTTT

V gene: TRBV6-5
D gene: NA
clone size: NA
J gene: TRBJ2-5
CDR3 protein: CASSYSGPGNQETQYF
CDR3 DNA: TGTGCCAGCAGTTACTCGGGTCCAGGGAACCAAGAGACCCAGTACTTC

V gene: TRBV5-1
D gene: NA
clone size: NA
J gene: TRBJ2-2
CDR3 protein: CASSPAGAGTPNTGELFF
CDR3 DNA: TGCGCCAGCAGTCCCGCGGGGGCCGGGACTCCTAACACCGGGGAGCTGTTTTTT

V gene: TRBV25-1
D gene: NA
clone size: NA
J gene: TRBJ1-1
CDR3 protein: CASTSGGGTEAFF
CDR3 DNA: TGTGCCAGCACTTCCGGCGGAGGCACTGAAGCTTTCTTT

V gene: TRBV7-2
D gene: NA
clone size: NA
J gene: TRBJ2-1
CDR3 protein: CASSLQLALNEQFF
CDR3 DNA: TGTGCCAGCAGCTTACAACTAGCACTGAATGAGCAGTTCTTC

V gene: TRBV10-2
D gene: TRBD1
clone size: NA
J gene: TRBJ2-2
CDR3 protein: CASRQGGNTGELFF
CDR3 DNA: TGCGCCAGCCGACAGGGGGGGAACACCGGGGAGCTGTTTTTT

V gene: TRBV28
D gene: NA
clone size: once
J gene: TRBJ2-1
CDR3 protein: CASSLGTAAAYNEQFF
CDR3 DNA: TGTGCCAGCAGTCTGGGGACCGCGGCTGCCTACAATGAGCAGTTCTTC

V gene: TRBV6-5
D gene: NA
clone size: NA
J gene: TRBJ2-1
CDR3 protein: CASNPMGEYNEQFF
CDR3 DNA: TGTGCCAGCAACCCGATGGGAGAGTACAATGAGCAGTTCTTC

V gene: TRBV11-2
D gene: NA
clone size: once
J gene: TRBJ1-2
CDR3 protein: CASSLTGYYGYTF
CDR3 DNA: TGTGCCAGCAGCTTAACAGGGTATTATGGCTACACCTTC

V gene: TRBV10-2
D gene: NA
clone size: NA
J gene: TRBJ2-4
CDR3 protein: CASRDRKNIQYF
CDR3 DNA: TGCGCCAGCAGGGACAGAAAAAACATTCAGTACTTC

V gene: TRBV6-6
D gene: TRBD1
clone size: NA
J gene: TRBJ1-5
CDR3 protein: CASSSRQGAVSQPQHF
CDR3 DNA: TGTGCCAGCAGTTCACGTCAGGGGGCGGTTAGTCAGCCCCAGCATTTT

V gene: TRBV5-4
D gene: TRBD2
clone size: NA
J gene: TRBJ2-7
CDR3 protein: CASSLDGGLAGVAIKQYF
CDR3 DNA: TGTGCCAGCAGCTTGGACGGAGGACTAGCGGGAGTAGCTATAAAGCAGTACTTC

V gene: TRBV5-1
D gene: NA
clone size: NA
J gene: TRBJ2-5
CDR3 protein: CASSPSGTGMETQYF
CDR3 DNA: TGCGCCAGCAGCCCCTCGGGGACCGGGATGGAGACCCAGTACTTC

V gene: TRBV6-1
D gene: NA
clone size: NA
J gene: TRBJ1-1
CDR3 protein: CASRRGTGDTEAFF
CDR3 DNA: TGTGCCAGCAGGCGAGGAACTGGGGATACTGAAGCTTTCTTT

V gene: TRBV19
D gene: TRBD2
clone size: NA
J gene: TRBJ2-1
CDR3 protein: CASSLAGSSYNEQFF
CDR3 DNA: TGTGCCAGTAGCTTAGCGGGGAGCTCCTACAATGAGCAGTTCTTC

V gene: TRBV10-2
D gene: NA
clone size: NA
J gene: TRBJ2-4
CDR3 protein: CASSATNRAVAKNIQYF
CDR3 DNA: TGCGCCAGCAGCGCCACAAACCGGGCAGTCGCCAAAAACATTCAGTACTTC

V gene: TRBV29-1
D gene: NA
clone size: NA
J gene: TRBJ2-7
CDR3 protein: CSVVEEGFEQYF
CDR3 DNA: TGCAGCGTTGTGGAGGAGGGTTTCGAGCAGTACTTC

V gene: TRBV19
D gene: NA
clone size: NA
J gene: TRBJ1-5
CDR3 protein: CASRDSGGNQPQHF
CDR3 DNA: TGTGCCAGTAGGGACTCTGGGGGCAATCAGCCCCAGCATTTT

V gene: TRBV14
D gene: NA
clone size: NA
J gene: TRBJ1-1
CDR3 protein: CASSQAAASEAFF
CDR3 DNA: TGTGCCAGCAGCCAAGCGGCAGCATCTGAAGCTTTCTTT

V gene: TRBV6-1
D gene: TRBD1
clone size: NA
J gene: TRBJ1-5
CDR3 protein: CASFGQGVQPQHF
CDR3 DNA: TGTGCCAGCTTCGGACAGGGCGTACAGCCCCAGCATTTT

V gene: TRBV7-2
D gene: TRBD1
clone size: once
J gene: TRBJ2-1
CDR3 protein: CASSLNRGLHNEQFF
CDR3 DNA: TGTGCCAGCAGCTTGAACAGGGGGCTTCACAATGAGCAGTTCTTC

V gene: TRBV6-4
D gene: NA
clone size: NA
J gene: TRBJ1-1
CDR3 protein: CASSALMNTEAFF
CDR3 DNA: TGTGCCAGCAGTGCCTTGATGAACACTGAAGCTTTCTTT

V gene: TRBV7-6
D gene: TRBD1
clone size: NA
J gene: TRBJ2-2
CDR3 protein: CASSRNTGGLSGELFF
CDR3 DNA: TGTGCCAGCAGCCGAAATACAGGGGGCCTATCCGGGGAGCTGTTTTTT

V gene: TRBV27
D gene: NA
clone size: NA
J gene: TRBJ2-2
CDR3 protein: CASSLFTGELFF
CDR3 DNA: TGTGCCAGCAGTTTGTTTACCGGGGAGCTGTTTTTT

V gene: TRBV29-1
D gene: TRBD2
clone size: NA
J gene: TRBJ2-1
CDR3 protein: CSVRTSGINEQFF
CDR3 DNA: TGCAGCGTCCGGACTAGCGGGATCAATGAGCAGTTCTTC

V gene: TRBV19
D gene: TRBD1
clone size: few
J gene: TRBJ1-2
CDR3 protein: CASNRGAYGYTF
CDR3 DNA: TGTGCCAGTAACAGGGGCGCTTATGGCTACACCTTC

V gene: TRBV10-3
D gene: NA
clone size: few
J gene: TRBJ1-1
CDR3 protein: CAISVSEGQVNTEAFF
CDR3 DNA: TGTGCCATCAGTGTGAGTGAGGGGCAGGTGAACACTGAAGCTTTCTTT

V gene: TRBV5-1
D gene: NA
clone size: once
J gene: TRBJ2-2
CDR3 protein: CASSFGQPGELFF
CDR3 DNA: TGCGCCAGCAGCTTCGGTCAACCCGGGGAGCTGTTTTTT